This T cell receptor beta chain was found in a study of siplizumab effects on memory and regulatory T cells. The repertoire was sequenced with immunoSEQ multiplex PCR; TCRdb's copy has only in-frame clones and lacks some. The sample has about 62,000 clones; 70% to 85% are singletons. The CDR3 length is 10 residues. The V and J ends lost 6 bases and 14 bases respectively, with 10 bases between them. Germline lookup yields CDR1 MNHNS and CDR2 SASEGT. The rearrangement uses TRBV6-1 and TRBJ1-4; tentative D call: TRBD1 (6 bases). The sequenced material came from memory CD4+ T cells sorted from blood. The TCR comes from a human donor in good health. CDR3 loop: CASRYRVLFF. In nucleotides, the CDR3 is TGTGCCAGCAGGTACAGGGTCCTGTTTTTT.